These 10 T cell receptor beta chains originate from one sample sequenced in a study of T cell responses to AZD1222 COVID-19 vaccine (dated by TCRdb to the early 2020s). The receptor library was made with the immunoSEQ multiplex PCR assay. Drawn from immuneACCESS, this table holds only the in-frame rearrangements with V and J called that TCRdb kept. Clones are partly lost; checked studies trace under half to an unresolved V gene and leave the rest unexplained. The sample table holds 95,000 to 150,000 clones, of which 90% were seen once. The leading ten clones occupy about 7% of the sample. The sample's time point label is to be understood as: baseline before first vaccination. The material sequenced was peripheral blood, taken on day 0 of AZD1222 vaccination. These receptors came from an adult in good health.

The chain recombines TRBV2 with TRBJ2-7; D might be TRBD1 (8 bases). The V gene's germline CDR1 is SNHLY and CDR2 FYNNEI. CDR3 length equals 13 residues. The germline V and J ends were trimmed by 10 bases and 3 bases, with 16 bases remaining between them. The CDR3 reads CATHRGGFYEQYF. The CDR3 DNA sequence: TGTGCCACCCACAGGGGGGGTTTCTACGAGCAGTACTTC.

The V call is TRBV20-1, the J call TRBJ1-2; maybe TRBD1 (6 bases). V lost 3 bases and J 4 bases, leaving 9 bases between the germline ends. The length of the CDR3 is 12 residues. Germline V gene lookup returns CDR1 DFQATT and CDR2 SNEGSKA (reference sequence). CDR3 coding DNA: TGCAGTGCTAGTGGGGGCAGCTATGGCTACACCTTC. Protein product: CSASGGSYGYTF.

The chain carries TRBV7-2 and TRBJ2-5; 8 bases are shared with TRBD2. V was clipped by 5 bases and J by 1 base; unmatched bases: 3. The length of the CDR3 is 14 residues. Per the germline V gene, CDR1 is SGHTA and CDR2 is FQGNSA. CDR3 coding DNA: TGTGCCAGCAGCACAGGGACTAGCCAAGAGACCCAGTACTTC. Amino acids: CASSTGTSQETQYF.

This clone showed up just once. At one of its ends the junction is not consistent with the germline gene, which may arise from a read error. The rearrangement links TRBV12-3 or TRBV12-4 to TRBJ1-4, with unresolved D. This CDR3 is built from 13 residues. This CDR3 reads CASSLSSRPTTIF. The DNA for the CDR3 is TGTGCCAGCAGTCTTTCCAGTCGGCCGACCACCATTTTT.

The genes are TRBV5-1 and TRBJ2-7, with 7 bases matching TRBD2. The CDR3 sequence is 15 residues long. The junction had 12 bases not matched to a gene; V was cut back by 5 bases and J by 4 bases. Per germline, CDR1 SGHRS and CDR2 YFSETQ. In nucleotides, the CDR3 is TGCGCCAGCAGTTCGATGACTAGCCCCATATACGAGCAGTACTTC. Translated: CASSSMTSPIYEQYF.

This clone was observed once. The CDR3 nucleotides are TGTGCCAGCAGGGACGGACTTTGGGACTACGAGCAGTACTTC. This translates into CASRDGLWDYEQYF. The chain couples TRBV7-8 to TRBJ2-7; maybe TRBD2 (5 bases). V lost 6 bases to trimming and J lost 3 bases, with 15 bases between them. Germline assignment: CDR1 SGHVS and CDR2 FQNEAQ. CDR3 length: 14 amino acids.

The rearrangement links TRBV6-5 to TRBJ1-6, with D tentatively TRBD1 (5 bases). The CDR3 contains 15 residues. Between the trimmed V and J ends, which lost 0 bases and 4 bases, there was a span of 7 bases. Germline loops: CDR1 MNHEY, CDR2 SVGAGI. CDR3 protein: CASSYSNRYNSPLHF. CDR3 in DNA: TGTGCCAGCAGTTACTCGAACAGGTATAATTCACCCCTCCACTTT.

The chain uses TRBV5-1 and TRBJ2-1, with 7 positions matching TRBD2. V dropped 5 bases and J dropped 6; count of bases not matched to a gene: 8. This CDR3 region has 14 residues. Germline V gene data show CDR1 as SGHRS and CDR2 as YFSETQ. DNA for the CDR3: TGCGCCAGCAGTTATGAACCGGGAGGCAATGAGCAGTTCTTC. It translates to CASSYEPGGNEQFF.

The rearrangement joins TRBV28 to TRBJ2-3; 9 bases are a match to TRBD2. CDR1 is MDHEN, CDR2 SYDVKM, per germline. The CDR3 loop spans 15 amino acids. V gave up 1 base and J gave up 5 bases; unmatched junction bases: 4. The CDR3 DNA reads TGTGCCAGCAGTTTATTTGCGGGAGGGCAAGATACGCAGTATTTT. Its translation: CASSLFAGGQDTQYF.

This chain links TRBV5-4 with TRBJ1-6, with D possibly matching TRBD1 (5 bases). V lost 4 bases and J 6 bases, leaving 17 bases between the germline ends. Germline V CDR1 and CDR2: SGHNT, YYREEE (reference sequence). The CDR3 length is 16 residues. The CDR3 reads CASSNYPTAINSPLHF. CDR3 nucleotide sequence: TGTGCCAGCAGCAACTATCCGACAGCTATTAATTCACCCCTCCACTTT.